One sample yielded the 32 T cell receptor beta chains listed below, sequenced in a study of control samples from healthy donors and cancer patients. Using immunoSEQ multiplex PCR, the repertoire was profiled, and TCRdb retains in-frame clones only, with some absent. This repertoire shows more than 80,000 clones, over 90% found once; its top ten account for about 8.8%. Sequenced: blood. These TCRs come from a man between 18 and 35 years old in good health.

The chain is built from TRBV4-2 and TRBJ2-3, with 9 bases lining up with TRBD2. The CDR3 sequence is 17 residues long. After removal of 4 bases from V and 3 bases from J, the junction contained 11 bases not matched to a gene. The V gene's germline CDR1 is LGHNA and CDR2 YNFKEQ. CDR3 DNA: TGTGCCAGCAGCCCCGCCGCGTTCGCGGGGGGGACAGATACGCAGTATTTT. Amino acids: CASSPAAFAGGTDTQYF.

The chain combines TRBV6-5 with TRBJ1-4; tentatively, D is TRBD1 (6 bases). Trimming removed 2 bases from V and 11 bases from J, with 12 bases in between. The CDR3 consists of 13 residues. Germline V gives CDR1 MNHEY, CDR2 SVGAGI. CDR3 sequence: CASSYQYRGKLFF. In DNA form, the CDR3 reads TGTGCCAGCAGTTACCAATATAGGGGGAAACTGTTTTTT.

The chain joins TRBV3-1 (or the pseudogene TRBV3-2) to TRBJ1-2; TRBD1 matches 8 bases. The V gene's germline CDR1 is LGHDT and CDR2 YNNKEL (reference sequence). Trimming removed 1 base from V and 2 bases from J; junction bases left unmatched: 6. The CDR3 is 16 amino acids. The CDR3 protein is CASSQAKGQENYGYTF. CDR3 nucleotide sequence: TGTGCCAGCAGCCAAGCTAAGGGACAGGAGAACTATGGCTACACCTTC.

The CDR3 sequence is CASSGNTIYF. The CDR3 region has the DNA TGTGCCAGTTCTGGAAACACCATATATTTT. The gene calls are TRBV3-1 (or the pseudogene TRBV3-2) and TRBJ1-3; D unresolved. There are 10 residues in the CDR3. V gave up 9 bases and J gave up 1 base, with 1 base separating them. Germline CDR1 is LGHDT and CDR2 is YNNKEL (reference sequence).

The V and J genes are TRBV7-6 and TRBJ2-7; 9 bases fit TRBD2. The ends lost 5 bases at V and 6 bases at J; junction bases unmatched: 14. The CDR3 is 16 residues long. The V gene's germline CDR1 is SGHVS and CDR2 FNYEAQ. CDR3 nucleotide sequence: TGTGCCAGCAGCGCACCACAACGCGCGGGAGGGGCCGAGCAGTACTTC. This sequence encodes CASSAPQRAGGAEQYF.

CDR3 bases: TGTGCCAGCAGCCAAGAAGGGCGGGAGTTGGTCGATGAGCAGTTCTTC. This encodes CASSQEGRELVDEQFF. The rearrangement uses TRBV14 and TRBJ2-1; 7 nucleotides agree with TRBD2. Germline V gene sequence: CDR1 SGHDN, CDR2 FVKESK. The V gene end was trimmed by 0 bases and the J gene end by 8 bases; junction bases not matched to a gene: 10. CDR3 length: 16 residues.

The rearrangement links TRBV19 to TRBJ2-1, with 13 bases matching TRBD2. The CDR3 extends over 17 amino acids. Germline CDR1 LNHDA, CDR2 SQIVND (reference sequence). Germline trimming cut 3 bases from V and 2 bases from J; bases unmatched to any gene: 4. CDR3 region: CASSIELAGGTYNEQFF. DNA for the CDR3: TGTGCCAGTAGTATCGAACTAGCGGGAGGGACCTACAATGAGCAGTTCTTC.

This chain connects TRBV9 to TRBJ2-1; 11 bases are a match to TRBD1. Germline loops: CDR1 SGDLS, CDR2 YYNGEE. With 3 bases clipped from V and 7 bases from J, the junction kept 9 bases outside the gene matches. The CDR3 length is 16 residues. The CDR3 coding sequence is TGTGCCAGCAGCGCCAGTAGTGGACAGGGGGCAAATGAGCAGTTCTTC. Residues: CASSASSGQGANEQFF.

The chain recombines TRBV7-9 with TRBJ1-1; D call uncertain. The CDR3 is made up of 13 amino acids. The V end lost 4 bases, the J end lost 4 bases, and 10 bases lay between the germline ends. Germline V gene data show CDR1 as SEHNR and CDR2 as FQNEAQ (reference sequence). The CDR3, as DNA: TGTGCCAGCAGCTCTTACATCAGCACTGAAGCTTTCTTT. This codes for CASSSYISTEAFF.

The chain recombines TRBV4-2 with TRBJ2-5; D could derive from TRBD1 or TRBD2 (5 bases each). Germline V gives CDR1 LGHNA, CDR2 YNFKEQ. V was cut by 3 bases and J by 2 bases, with 13 bases left in between. This CDR3 contains 15 residues. In DNA, the CDR3 is TGTGCCAGCAGCCAGATCCGGGGCCAACAAGAGACCCAGTACTTC. This gives the protein CASSQIRGQQETQYF.

CDR3 amino acids: CASSLAPLTEAFF. The DNA for the CDR3 is TGTGCCAGCAGCTTGGCCCCGTTGACTGAAGCTTTCTTT. The rearrangement links TRBV7-2 to TRBJ1-1; D uncertain. This CDR3 contains 13 residues. The V gene's germline CDR1 is SGHTA and CDR2 FQGNSA. V was trimmed by 3 bases and J by 5 bases, leaving 10 bases between them.

The CDR3 sequence: CASSSSGSSYEQYF. Here the CDR3 DNA reads TGTGCCAGCAGTTCTAGCGGCAGCTCCTACGAGCAGTACTTC. The chain joins TRBV6-6 to TRBJ2-7, with 7 bases fitting TRBD2. J lost 0 bases, V lost 4 bases, and 3 bases had no gene match. Per germline, CDR1 MNHNY and CDR2 SVGAGI (reference sequence). CDR3 length: 14 amino acids.

The V call is TRBV7-2, the J call TRBJ1-1; 10 bases map to TRBD1. Looked up from germline, CDR1 is SGHTA and CDR2 is FQGNSA. J gave up 5 bases and V 5 bases, and 11 bases lay outside the gene matches. The CDR3 covers 16 residues. The CDR3 sequence: CASSEDRGGLITEAFF. In DNA form, the CDR3 reads TGTGCCAGCAGCGAGGACAGGGGGGGCCTAATTACTGAAGCTTTCTTT.

This clone was observed a handful of times. The chain carries TRBV7-6 and TRBJ1-3; D gene uncertain. The CDR3 is 16 amino acids. Between the trimmed V and J ends, which lost 5 bases and 0 bases, there was a span of 14 bases. Germline CDR1 is SGHVS and CDR2 is FNYEAQ. CDR3 in amino acids: CASSLSPAGSGNTIYF. The DNA of the CDR3 is TGTGCCAGCAGCCTCTCCCCCGCCGGCTCTGGAAACACCATATATTTT.

V and J are TRBV11-1 and TRBJ2-7; D is ambiguous. Germline loops: CDR1 SGHAT, CDR2 FQDESV (reference sequence). V lost 6 bases to trimming and J lost 0 bases, with 15 bases between them. The CDR3 runs 15 residues. This CDR3 reads CASSSVGKGSYEQYF. In nucleotides, the CDR3 is TGTGCCAGCAGTTCTGTTGGGAAGGGCTCCTACGAGCAGTACTTC. The full variable domain, with the rest looked up from reference TRBV11-1 and TRBJ2-7, is EAEVAQSPRYKITEKSQAVAFWCDPISGHATLYWYRQILGQGPELLVQFQDESVVDDSQLPKDRFSAERLKGVDSTLKIQPAELGDSAMYLCASSSVGKGSYEQYFGPGTRLTVT.

This rearrangement joins TRBV27 to TRBJ2-7; D may be TRBD1 (5 bases). The CDR3 has 12 amino acids. V was clipped by 6 bases and J by 5 bases, with 11 bases between them. The germline gives CDR1 MNHEY, CDR2 SMNVEV (reference sequence). CDR3 sequence: CASRAGNHEQYF. CDR3 sequence (DNA): TGTGCCAGCAGGGCAGGGAACCACGAGCAGTACTTC.

The chain links TRBV9 to TRBJ1-1; the D is unclear. The germline V and J ends were trimmed by 3 bases and 4 bases, with 10 bases remaining between them. CDR3 size: 13 residues. Germline CDR1 reads SGDLS; CDR2 reads YYNGEE. CDR3 loop: CASSAGGSTEAFF. For the CDR3, the DNA is TGTGCCAGCAGCGCCGGAGGGAGCACTGAAGCTTTCTTT.

The gene calls are TRBV19 and TRBJ2-1; tentative D call: TRBD1 (5 bases). Germline assignment: CDR1 LNHDA and CDR2 SQIVND (reference sequence). Trimming cost V 5 bases and J 5 bases, with 10 bases left between them. The CDR3 extends over 13 amino acids. As DNA, the CDR3 is TGTGCCAGTAGTCCCGCAGGGCACAATGAGCAGTTCTTC. It yields the protein CASSPAGHNEQFF. Full variable domain (missing parts from reference TRBV19 and TRBJ2-1): DGGITQSPKYLFRKEGQNVTLSCEQNLNHDAMYWYRQDPGQGLRLIYYSQIVNDFQKGDIAEGYSVSREKKESFPLTVTSAQKNPTAFYLCASSPAGHNEQFFGPGTRLTVL.

V usage is TRBV9 and J usage is TRBJ2-3; 7 bases fit TRBD1. V shed 0 bases, J shed 7 bases, and the junction held 8 bases outside the gene matches. The length of the CDR3 is 15 residues. CDR1 and CDR2 (germline): SGDLS, YYNGEE. The CDR3 DNA reads TGTGCCAGCAGCGTAGAGGCACAGGGGTCCCATACGCAGTATTTT. Protein: CASSVEAQGSHTQYF.

The chain links TRBV30 to TRBJ1-4; TRBD1 aligns across 7 bases. CDR3 length equals 14 residues. The ends lost 0 bases at V and 5 bases at J; junction bases unmatched: 3. The germline CDR1 and CDR2 sequences are GTSNPN and SVGIG (reference sequence). CDR3 sequence reads: CAWSVRDRNEKLFF. The CDR3 coding sequence is TGTGCCTGGAGTGTACGGGACAGAAATGAAAAACTGTTTTTT.

The chain has TRBV6-1 and TRBJ1-1; D remains ambiguous. V was trimmed by 4 bases and J by 1 base, leaving 22 bases between them. Per germline, CDR1 MNHNS and CDR2 SASEGT. The CDR3 runs 18 residues. The CDR3 sequence: CASSGMGSSTKKNTEAFF. CDR3 coding DNA: TGTGCCAGCAGTGGGATGGGCAGCTCCACGAAAAAGAACACTGAAGCTTTCTTT.

The chain uses TRBV7-9 and TRBJ2-7; 7 bases map to TRBD2. Germline values: CDR1 SEHNR, CDR2 FQNEAQ (reference sequence). With V trimmed by 5 bases and J by 0 bases, 7 bases remained unmatched. The CDR3 runs 15 residues. CDR3 DNA: TGTGCCAGCAGCCCTAGCGGAGCTAGCTCCTACGAGCAGTACTTC. The encoded protein is CASSPSGASSYEQYF.

In its sample, this clone was seen a few times. The DNA of the CDR3 is TGTGCCAGCAGCTTTAGACAGGGGGCGCATGGCTACACCTTC. This codes for CASSFRQGAHGYTF. V is TRBV7-2 and J is TRBJ1-2, with 10 positions matching TRBD1. The V gene's germline CDR1 is SGHTA and CDR2 FQGNSA. Trimming cost V 3 bases and J 6 bases; bases outside gene matches: 4. This CDR3 has 14 residues.

The chain recombines TRBV19 with TRBJ1-1; D is uncertain. V was trimmed by 1 base and J by 0 bases, leaving 12 bases between them. Germline CDR1 LNHDA, CDR2 SQIVND (reference sequence). The CDR3 runs 16 residues. CDR3 protein: CASSIVLGRVNTEAFF. CDR3 nucleotide sequence: TGTGCCAGTAGTATAGTTTTAGGGCGGGTGAACACTGAAGCTTTCTTT.

J is TRBJ1-1 and V is TRBV28; D not certain. Per germline, CDR1 MDHEN and CDR2 SYDVKM. The CDR3 covers 14 residues. The V end lost 7 bases, the J end lost 4 bases, and 16 bases lay between the germline ends. In nucleotides, the CDR3 is TGTGCCAGCACTAGAGTCCGAATTAGCACTGAAGCTTTCTTT. It is translated as CASTRVRISTEAFF. Drawing the rest from reference TRBV28 and TRBJ1-1, the complete variable domain is DVKVTQSSRYLVKRTGEKVFLECVQDMDHENMFWYRQDPGLGLRLIYFSYDVKMKEKGDIPEGYSVSREKKERFSLILESASTNQTSMYLCASTRVRISTEAFFGQGTRLTVV.

This clone came up once. The CDR3, as DNA: TGTGCCTGGAGTAGGGAAGATGAAAAACTGTTTTTT. It codes for CAWSREDEKLFF. V and J are TRBV30 and TRBJ1-4; no firm D call. The CDR3 length is 12 residues. The germline CDR1 and CDR2 sequences are GTSNPN and SVGIG (reference sequence). V was cut by 2 bases and J by 6 bases, with 7 bases left in between.

This clone has only one observation. CDR3 DNA: TGTGCCAGCAGTCTTCCATCGGGGGGGGCCGGGGAGCTGTTTTTT. Amino acids: CASSLPSGGAGELFF. The gene calls are TRBV27 and TRBJ2-2, with TRBD2 identical over 8 bases. The J segment lost 6 bases and the V segment lost 5 bases, leaving 8 bases of the junction unmatched. The CDR3 sequence is 15 residues long. Germline CDR1 MNHEY, CDR2 SMNVEV (reference sequence).

The rearrangement uses TRBV29-1 and TRBJ1-1; D is uncertain. Between the trimmed V and J ends, which lost 5 bases and 3 bases, there was a span of 10 bases. The CDR3 runs to 12 residues. The germline gives CDR1 SQVTM, CDR2 ANQGSEA. DNA of the CDR3: TGCAGCGTTAGCGGTACGTACACTGAAGCTTTCTTT. Protein: CSVSGTYTEAFF.

This chain connects TRBV5-5 to TRBJ1-4, with D hard to call. This CDR3 has 15 residues. V lost 3 bases, J lost 3 bases, and 12 bases lay in between. The V gene's germline CDR1 is SGHKS and CDR2 YYEKEE (reference sequence). CDR3 in DNA: TGTGCCAGCAGCTGGGCGGTTCGAGCTAATGAAAAACTGTTTTTT. It encodes CASSWAVRANEKLFF. Drawing the rest from reference TRBV5-5 and TRBJ1-4, the complete variable domain is DAGVTQSPTHLIKTRGQQVTLRCSPISGHKSVSWYQQVLGQGPQFIFQYYEKEERGRGNFPDRFSARQFPNYSSELNVNALLLGDSALYLCASSWAVRANEKLFFGSGTQLSVL.

This clone was detected only once. The rearrangement joins TRBV27 to TRBJ2-6; either TRBD1 or TRBD2 may supply D (5 bases each). Germline V lookup: CDR1 MNHEY, CDR2 SMNVEV (reference sequence). The germline V and J ends were trimmed by 7 bases and 4 bases, with 20 bases remaining between them. The CDR3 consists of 17 residues. The CDR3 nucleotides are TGTGCCAGCACAGTGGACGGGGCAAGGAGGGGGGCCAACGTCCTGACTTTC. Translated: CASTVDGARRGANVLTF. Together with reference TRBV27 and TRBJ2-6, the CDR3 gives the full variable domain: EAQVTQNPRYLITVTGKKLTVTCSQNMNHEYMSWYRQDPGLGLRQIYYSMNVEVTDKGDVPEGYKVSRKEKRNFPLILESPSPNQTSLYFCASTVDGARRGANVLTFGAGSRLTVL.

This clone was found once. The gene calls are TRBV27 and TRBJ1-2, with D possibly TRBD1 on 5 matching bases. Germline CDR1 is MNHEY and CDR2 is SMNVEV (reference sequence). CDR3 length equals 14 residues. Trimming took off 6 bases at V and 0 bases at J, with 11 bases between the two ends. For the CDR3, the DNA is TGTGCCAGCAGCCCTCGGGGGGCTAACTATGGCTACACCTTC. Amino acids: CASSPRGANYGYTF.

This clone came up a few times. V usage is TRBV12-1 and J usage is TRBJ2-3; TRBD2 is the table's D call and was not checked against the DNA. TRBV12-1 is annotated as a pseudogene. CDR3 size: 16 residues. CDR3 loop: CASSFRLAGPRDTQYF. For the CDR3, the DNA is TGTGCCAGCAGCTTTCGACTAGCGGGACCCCGAGATACGCAGTATTTT.